This T cell receptor (beta chain) was sequenced for a study of CD8 T cells in Susac syndrome (dated by TCRdb to 2018 to 2020). Study-level background: Of the Susac syndrome patients who were sequenced, roughly 8 were in clinical remission while more than five had clinically active disease. At blood withdrawal, Susac syndrome patients were therapy-naive, treated with corticosteroids (with IVIg additionally given to some), or treated with IVIg alone. Repertoire sequencing was used to test whether CD8+ T cell activation and differentiation in Susac syndrome was antigen driven. CD8+ T cell repertoire clonality was compared between eleven to twelve healthy donors, some 14 Susac syndrome patients and 15 multiple sclerosis patients. The full study reports these points: Clonal expansion was observed in Susac syndrome CD8+ repertoires, with the highest expansion in CD8+ TEMRA cells and greater expansion in clinically active than in remitting patients. Around 15 and five Susac-specific public clones were found in the total CD8+ and CD8+ TEMRA repertoires, respectively. The number of individuals in the TCR sequencing and HLA analysis was acknowledged as relatively small.

RNA was extracted using the RNeasy kit, and about 0.45 to 1 ug of the RNA was reverse transcribed with random hexamers. TCR beta CDR3 regions were amplified with the immunoSEQ multiplex PCR assay covering 54 Vbeta and 13 Jbeta segments. PCR amplification bias was corrected by using a synthetic template baseline for primer optimization and computational correction. On the authors' methods: Reads were assigned to V, D and J genes according to IMGT and analyzed in immunoSEQ Analyzer, with only productive sequences retained. Clonality was calculated as one minus the Shannon entropy normalized by log2 of the number of productive unique sequences. For each patient and control, public and private clones were evaluated among the 100 most prevalent clones. Clones were defined as Susac-specific when absent from the healthy and MS cohorts, from about 1,100 published viral clones and from other ImmuneACCESS disease sequences. TCRdb reanalyzed the raw reads on its own, using fastp at Q25 for trimming and MiXCR for clone calling, and kept in-frame beta chains. CDR3 protein duplicates are merged, each entry listing the most common genes and DNA. The V and J calls and clone size come from TCRdb's table, not from the authors' own analysis. The sample profile shows around 170,000 distinct CDR3 sequences; roughly 94% of them were found once. Clones ranked in the top ten supply about 0.17% of the sample.

Regarding this clonotype: The antigen it recognizes is unknown. Nothing much larger sits one base from this clone, and base qualities are not available.

Peripheral blood CD8+ and CD4+ T cells from healthy donors, Susac syndrome patients and multiple sclerosis patients were profiled using high-throughput TCR beta sequencing. The Susac syndrome patients fulfilled recently defined diagnostic criteria for either definite or probable disease. CD8+ TEMRA cells were enriched by FACS, while bulk CD8+ and CD4+ T cells were purified by magnetic negative isolation. Blood was collected in EDTA tubes and processed within 24 hours, with PBMCs isolated through density gradient centrifugation. PBMCs destined for TCR sequencing were cryopreserved in liquid nitrogen and later thawed in a 37 °C water bath. Purity of sorted or isolated CD4+, CD8+ and CD8+ TEMRA cells was at least 90%. The CDR3 covers 14 residues, taking in both the cysteine and the phenylalanine. The sequence is cut down to CDR3 DNA, 42 bases in frame from base 1. Trimming takes 6 bases off V and 0 bases off J; junction bases not matched to a gene: 0.

The sample taken for sequencing was CD8+ T cells from PBMCs. This clonotype was sampled from a human donor with Susac syndrome. The V gene is TRBV12-3 or TRBV12-4 and the J gene is TRBJ2-2; the central 8 bases match TRBD2. The CDR3 region has the sequence CASSGGANTGELFF. The DNA sequence is as follows: TGTGCCAGCAGCGGGGGGGCGAACACCGGGGAGCTGTTTTTT.